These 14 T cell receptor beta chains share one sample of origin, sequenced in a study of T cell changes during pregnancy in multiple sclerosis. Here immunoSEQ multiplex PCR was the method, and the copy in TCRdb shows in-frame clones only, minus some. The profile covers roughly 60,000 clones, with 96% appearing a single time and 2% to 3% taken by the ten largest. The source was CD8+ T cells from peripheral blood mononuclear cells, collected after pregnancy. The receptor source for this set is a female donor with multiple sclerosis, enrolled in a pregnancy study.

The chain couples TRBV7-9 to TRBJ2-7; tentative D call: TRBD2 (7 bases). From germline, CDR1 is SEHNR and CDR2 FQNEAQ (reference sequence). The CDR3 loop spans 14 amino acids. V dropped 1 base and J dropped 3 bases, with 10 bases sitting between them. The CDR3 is CASSLEGGLYEQYF. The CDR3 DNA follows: TGTGCCAGCAGCTTAGAGGGGGGGCTCTACGAGCAGTACTTC.

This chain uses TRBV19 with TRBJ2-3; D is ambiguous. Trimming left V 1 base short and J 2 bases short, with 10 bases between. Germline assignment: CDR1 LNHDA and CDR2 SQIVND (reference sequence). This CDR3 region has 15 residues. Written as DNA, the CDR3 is TGTGCCAGTAGTATAGCGGGTTCGTTCACAGATACGCAGTATTTT. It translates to CASSIAGSFTDTQYF.

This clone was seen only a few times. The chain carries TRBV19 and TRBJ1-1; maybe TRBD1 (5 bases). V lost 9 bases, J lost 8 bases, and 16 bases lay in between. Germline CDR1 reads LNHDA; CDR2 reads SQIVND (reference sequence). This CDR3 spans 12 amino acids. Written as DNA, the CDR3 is TGTGCCAGCTTCCTCCCCCCAGGGGAAGCTTTCTTT. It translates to CASFLPPGEAFF.

The DNA of the CDR3 is TGTGCCATCAGTGTCGATAGCGGGAGCTCCTACAATGAGCAGTTCTTC. It specifies CAISVDSGSSYNEQFF. The V gene is TRBV10-3, the J gene TRBJ2-1; 9 bases match TRBD2. The CDR3 loop spans 16 amino acids. The ends lost 4 bases at V and 0 bases at J; junction bases unmatched: 4. CDR1 and CDR2 from the germline V gene are ENHRY and SYGVKD.

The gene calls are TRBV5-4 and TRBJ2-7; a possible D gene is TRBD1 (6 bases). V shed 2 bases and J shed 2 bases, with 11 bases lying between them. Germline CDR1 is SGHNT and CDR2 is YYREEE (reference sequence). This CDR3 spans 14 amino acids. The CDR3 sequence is CASSFFQGPYEQYF. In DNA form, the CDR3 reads TGTGCCAGCAGCTTTTTCCAGGGGCCCTACGAGCAGTACTTC. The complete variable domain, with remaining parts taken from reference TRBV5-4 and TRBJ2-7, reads ETGVTQSPTHLIKTRGQQVTLRCSSQSGHNTVSWYQQALGQGPQFIFQYYREEENGRGNFPPRFSGLQFPNYSSELNVNALELDDSALYLCASSFFQGPYEQYFGPGTRLTVT.

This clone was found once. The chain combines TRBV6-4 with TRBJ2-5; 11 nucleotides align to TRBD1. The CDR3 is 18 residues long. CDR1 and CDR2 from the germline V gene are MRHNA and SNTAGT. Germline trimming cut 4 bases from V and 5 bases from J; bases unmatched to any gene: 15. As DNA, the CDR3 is TGTGCCAGCAGTGTCTCGGGACAGGGGGTGCTTCTGGCGGAGACCCAGTACTTC. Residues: CASSVSGQGVLLAETQYF.

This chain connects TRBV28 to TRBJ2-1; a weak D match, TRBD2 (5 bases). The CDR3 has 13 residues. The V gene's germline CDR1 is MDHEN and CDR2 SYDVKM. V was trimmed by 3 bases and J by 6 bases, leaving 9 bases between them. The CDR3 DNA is TGTGCCAGCAGTTTGGCGGGTCTCAATGAGCAGTTCTTC. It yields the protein CASSLAGLNEQFF.

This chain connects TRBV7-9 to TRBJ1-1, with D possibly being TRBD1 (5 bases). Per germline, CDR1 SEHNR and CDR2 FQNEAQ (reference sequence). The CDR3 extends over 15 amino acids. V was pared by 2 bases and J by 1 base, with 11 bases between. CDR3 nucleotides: TGTGCCAGCAGCTTATTCACAGGCTCGAACACTGAAGCTTTCTTT. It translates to CASSLFTGSNTEAFF.

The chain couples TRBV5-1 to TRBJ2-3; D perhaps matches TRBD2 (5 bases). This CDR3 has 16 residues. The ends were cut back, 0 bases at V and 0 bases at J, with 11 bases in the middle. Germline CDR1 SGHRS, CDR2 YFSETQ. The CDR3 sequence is CASSLAVAGSTDTQYF. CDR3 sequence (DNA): TGCGCCAGCAGCTTGGCCGTGGCGGGTAGCACAGATACGCAGTATTTT.

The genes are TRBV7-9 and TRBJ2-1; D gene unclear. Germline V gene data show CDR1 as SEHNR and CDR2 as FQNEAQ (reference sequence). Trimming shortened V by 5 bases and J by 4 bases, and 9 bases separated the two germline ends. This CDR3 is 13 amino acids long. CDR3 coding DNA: TGTGCCAGCAGCCGAGAACCATACAATGAGCAGTTCTTC. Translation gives CASSREPYNEQFF.

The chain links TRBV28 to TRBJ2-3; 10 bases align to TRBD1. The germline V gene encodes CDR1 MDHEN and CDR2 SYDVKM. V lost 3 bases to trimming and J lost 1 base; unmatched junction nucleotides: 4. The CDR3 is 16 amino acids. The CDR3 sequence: CASSFRGQGGTDTQYF. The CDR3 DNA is TGTGCCAGCAGTTTCCGCGGACAGGGGGGCACAGATACGCAGTATTTT.

CDR3 sequence reads: CASNTGLGTYEQYF. CDR3 nucleotides: TGTGCCAGCAATACTGGACTAGGGACATACGAGCAGTACTTC. V and J are TRBV28 and TRBJ2-7; a possible D gene is TRBD2 (7 bases). There are 14 residues in the CDR3. V dropped 7 bases and J dropped 4 bases, with 17 bases sitting between them. Germline V gives CDR1 MDHEN, CDR2 SYDVKM.

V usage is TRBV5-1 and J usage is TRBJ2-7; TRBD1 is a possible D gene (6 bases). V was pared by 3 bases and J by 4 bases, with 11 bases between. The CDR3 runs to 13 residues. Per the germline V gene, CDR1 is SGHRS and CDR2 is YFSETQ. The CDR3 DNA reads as TGCGCCAGCAGCTCCGGCAGGGGTTACGAGCAGTACTTC. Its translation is CASSSGRGYEQYF.

CDR3 in DNA: TGTGCCAGCAGCCCGGGACTAGCGTACGAGCAGTACTTC. It specifies CASSPGLAYEQYF. This chain connects TRBV13 to TRBJ2-7, with TRBD2 matching 10 bases. The germline gives CDR1 PRHDT, CDR2 FYEKMQ (reference sequence). This CDR3 comprises 13 residues. The J segment lost 4 bases and the V segment lost 5 bases, leaving 2 bases of the junction unmatched.